The clone carrying this T cell receptor (beta chain) was found many times. Its antigen is unidentified. The data are from a study of Graves' ophthalmopathy and Graves' hyperthyroidism. Study-wide findings and caveats: Ophthalmopathy progression was predicted with 55% to 71% sensitivity and around 72% specificity.

Amplifying from RNA transcripts, the study obtained TCR beta CDR3 regions. HTBI primers were used in a first-round RT-PCR, which preceded a second-round multiplex PCR. In TCRdb, the multiplex PCR reads were re-called with MiXCR into one record per CDR3 protein. The sample includes hundreds of thousands of distinct CDR3 sequences, about 21% of them seen just once. The CDR3 spans 15 residues. CDR1 and CDR2 (germline): MNHNS, SASEGT. Trimming stripped 0 bases from V and 5 bases from J, with 10 bases between. No ophthalmopathy within 18 months of follow-up signified stable hyperthyroidism. Hyperthyroidism patients, aged 18 to 65, were newly diagnosed, under 2 months' duration. Orbital computed tomography, thyroid ultrasound, TRAb, serum thyroxine and clinical symptoms formed the basis of diagnosis.

This chain connects TRBV6-1 to TRBJ2-2; no definite D call. This TCR came from a woman between 18 and 29 years old with stable Graves' hyperthyroidism. Sequencing was done on a sample of peripheral blood. The CDR3 nucleotides read TGTGCCAGCAGTGAAGCCGGTTTGGGAACCGGGGAGCTGTTTTTT. Its translation is CASSEAGLGTGELFF.